This TCR beta chain was identified in a study of OX40 agonist ivuxolimab in advanced cancers. Looking at the study overall: Ivuxolimab is a fully human IgG2 antibody that activates OX40 (CD134).

Excluded were patients having autoimmune disease history or systemic immunosuppression. Produced via immunoSEQ multiplex PCR; TCRdb's table is partial and in-frame only. The data hold 70,000 or so clones, with roughly 86% observed a single time. V was pared by 5 bases and J by 2 bases, with 12 bases between. The CDR3 is made up of 14 amino acids. The germline gives CDR1 MNHNY, CDR2 SVGAGI (reference sequence). The specimen comprised CD4+ or CD8+ T cells sorted from blood, sampled in a trial of the OX40 agonist ivuxolimab. The chain recombines TRBV6-6 with TRBJ1-1; D perhaps matches TRBD1 (6 bases). The clonotype originates from an adult with an advanced solid tumor such as melanoma, head and neck, liver or kidney cancer. This CDR3 is CASSPAGDNTEAFF. The CDR3 DNA is TGTGCCAGCAGTCCAGCAGGGGATAACACTGAAGCTTTCTTT.